The 28 T cell receptor beta chains listed next were all sequenced from one sample in a study of long-term antiretroviral therapy in people with HIV. immunoSEQ v3.0 was run at survey level. The repertoire was sequenced with immunoSEQ multiplex PCR; TCRdb's copy has only in-frame clones and lacks some. The sample lists 25,000 to 30,000 clones, approximately 86% occurring once. The input for sequencing was unsorted PBMCs, taken 0.8 years after starting antiretroviral therapy. Every receptor here comes from a woman between 25 and 40 years old with HIV.

The chain couples TRBV6-5 to TRBJ1-2; D may be TRBD1 (6 bases). The CDR3 has 13 amino acids. V lost 7 bases, J lost 8 bases, and 17 bases lay in between. The V gene's germline CDR1 is MNHEY and CDR2 SVGAGI. The DNA of the CDR3 is TGTGCCAGCACCCTAGGAACAGGGCAGGGCTACACCTTC. Encoded protein: CASTLGTGQGYTF.

The chain carries TRBV6-1 and TRBJ2-7; 9 positions agree with TRBD1. After removal of 7 bases from V and 4 bases from J, the junction contained 5 bases not matched to a gene. Germline CDR1 and CDR2: MNHNS and SASEGT. The CDR3 loop spans 13 amino acids. The CDR3 nucleotides are TGTGCCAGCACCCGGGACAGGGTATACGAGCAGTACTTC. Amino acid sequence: CASTRDRVYEQYF.

This chain connects TRBV30 to TRBJ2-3; D not certain. The CDR3 runs 16 residues. Germline values: CDR1 GTSNPN, CDR2 SVGIG (reference sequence). The germline V and J ends were trimmed by 1 base and 3 bases, with 17 bases remaining between them. The CDR3 region is CAWSAEVDSMTDTQYF. The CDR3 bases are TGTGCCTGGAGTGCCGAGGTTGATTCTATGACAGATACGCAGTATTTT.

The rearrangement links TRBV2 to TRBJ2-7; D is undetermined. The CDR3 has 11 residues. In germline, CDR1 is SNHLY, CDR2 FYNNEI. Trimming left V 4 bases short and J 2 bases short, with 3 bases between. The CDR3 region is CASSAAYEQYV. In DNA form, the CDR3 reads TGTGCCAGCAGTGCCGCCTACGAGCAGTACGTC.

The sample holds a few counts of this clone. This sequence joins TRBV2 and TRBJ1-5; D is possibly TRBD1 (5 bases). Germline V gene sequence: CDR1 SNHLY, CDR2 FYNNEI. The CDR3 totals 14 residues. Trimming left V 4 bases short and J 6 bases short, with 13 bases between. CDR3 sequence (DNA): TGTGCCAGCAGTGGACTGGGGCAGGGTCAGCCCCAGCATTTT. It codes for CASSGLGQGQPQHF. Drawing the rest from reference TRBV2 and TRBJ1-5, the complete variable domain is EPEVTQTPSHQVTQMGQEVILRCVPISNHLYFYWYRQILGQKVEFLVSFYNNEISEKSEIFDDQFSVERPDGSNFTLKIRSTKLEDSAMYFCASSGLGQGQPQHFGDGTRLSIL.

The rearrangement links TRBV2 to TRBJ2-7, with unresolved D. The CDR3 loop spans 11 amino acids. Germline CDR1 reads SNHLY; CDR2 reads FYNNEI. V was trimmed by 6 bases and J by 3 bases, leaving 6 bases between them. In DNA form, the CDR3 reads TGTGCCAGCAGCTTCCTCTACGAGCAGTACTTC. This gives the protein CASSFLYEQYF.

The chain combines TRBV6-1 with TRBJ1-6; D is undetermined. The germline gives CDR1 MNHNS, CDR2 SASEGT. This CDR3 has 14 amino acids. Trimming took 1 base from V and 10 from J, leaving 11 bases between them. This chain's CDR3 is CASSEGAFGSPLHF. CDR3 in DNA: TGTGCCAGCAGTGAAGGGGCCTTTGGCTCACCCCTCCACTTT.

The chain has TRBV29-1 and TRBJ1-1; a possible D gene is TRBD1 (6 bases). Germline V gives CDR1 SQVTM, CDR2 ANQGSEA. CDR3 length equals 13 residues. Trimming took 6 bases from V and 4 from J, leaving 15 bases between them. CDR3 protein: CSVEDRYTTEAFF. CDR3 DNA: TGCAGCGTGGAGGACAGATACACCACTGAAGCTTTCTTT. The full variable domain, in which reference TRBV29-1 and TRBJ1-1 provide the parts outside the CDR3, is SAVISQKPSRDICQRGTSLTIQCQVDSQVTMMFWYRQQPGQSLTLIATANQGSEATYESGFVIDKFPISRPNLTFSTLTVSNMSPEDSSIYLCSVEDRYTTEAFFGQGTRLTVV.

This sequence joins TRBV4-1 and TRBJ2-5, with TRBD1 matching over 7 bases. Germline lookup yields CDR1 MGHRA and CDR2 YSYEKL. V was pared by 0 bases and J by 5 bases, with 6 bases of the junction left unmatched. The CDR3 extends over 15 amino acids. The CDR3 sequence: CASSQDLQGMETQYF. CDR3 bases: TGCGCCAGCAGCCAAGATTTACAGGGGATGGAGACCCAGTACTTC.

The CDR3: CASSPPGRDTQYF. CDR3 nucleotides: TGTGCCAGCTCACCACCCGGGAGAGATACGCAGTATTTT. The V and J genes are TRBV18 and TRBJ2-3, with D tentatively TRBD2 (6 bases). CDR3 length: 13 amino acids. In germline, CDR1 is KGHSH, CDR2 LQKENI. V was shortened by 0 bases and J by 5 bases, with 6 bases between the two germline ends.

This clone was seen once. This chain links TRBV5-5 with TRBJ2-6, with 7 bases fitting TRBD1. CDR3 length equals 16 residues. The V gene end was trimmed by 4 bases and the J gene end by 6 bases; junction bases not matched to a gene: 10. In germline, CDR1 is SGHKS, CDR2 YYEKEE (reference sequence). The CDR3 sequence is CASSRNRGDEANVLTF. CDR3 nucleotides: TGTGCCAGCAGCCGAAACAGGGGTGATGAGGCCAACGTCCTGACTTTC.

This clone is a singleton in its sample. The chain combines TRBV28 with TRBJ1-5, with no clear D. V lost 3 bases to trimming and J lost 7 bases, with 7 bases between them. Germline V gene sequence: CDR1 MDHEN, CDR2 SYDVKM. The CDR3 totals 12 residues. CDR3 loop: CASSLGWQPQHF. The CDR3 nucleotides are TGTGCCAGCAGTTTGGGTTGGCAGCCCCAGCATTTT.

The chain combines TRBV12-5 with TRBJ2-7; 9 bases fit TRBD1. Germline V gene lookup returns CDR1 LGHNT and CDR2 FRNRAP. The CDR3 runs 17 residues. J gave up 6 bases and V 0 bases, and 12 bases lay outside the gene matches. The CDR3 nucleotides read TGTGCTAGTGGTTTGGTATTGATCCGGGACAGGGTAGGCGAGCAGTACTTC. Its protein product is CASGLVLIRDRVGEQYF.

The chain has TRBV14 and TRBJ2-5; unclear D gene. V lost 0 bases to trimming and J lost 2 bases, with 10 bases between them. Germline CDR1 is SGHDN and CDR2 is FVKESK. The CDR3 has 15 residues. The CDR3 coding sequence is TGTGCCAGCAGCCAAGATCAAGGATTTCAAGAGACCCAGTACTTC. Amino acids: CASSQDQGFQETQYF.

The chain recombines TRBV11-2 with TRBJ1-3; no reliable D call. V shed 7 bases and J shed 1 base, with 8 bases lying between them. In germline, CDR1 is SGHAT, CDR2 FQNNGV. The CDR3 consists of 13 residues. CDR3 in amino acids: CASKFRSGNTIYF. The DNA of the CDR3 is TGTGCCAGCAAATTCCGGTCTGGAAACACCATATATTTT.

The rearrangement uses TRBV5-6 and TRBJ1-2; no clear D gene. This CDR3 is 14 amino acids long. Germline V gene data show CDR1 as SGHDT and CDR2 as YYEEEE. Trimming stripped 4 bases from V and 6 bases from J, with 16 bases between. The CDR3 sequence is CASSPVLTPHGYTF. Here the CDR3 DNA reads TGTGCCAGCAGCCCGGTCCTCACCCCCCATGGCTACACCTTC.

V usage is TRBV7-4 and J usage is TRBJ2-7; D unresolved. V lost 1 base to trimming and J lost 0 bases, with 19 bases between them. The germline V gene encodes CDR1 SGHVT and CDR2 SQSDAQ. The CDR3 spans 18 residues. DNA of the CDR3: TGTGCCAGCAGCTTAGAGGGATGGTTGCAGTTCGGCTCCTACGAGCAGTACGTC. Its translation: CASSLEGWLQFGSYEQYV.

The V and J genes are TRBV28 and TRBJ2-1, with 7 bases lining up with TRBD2. With 4 bases clipped from V and 4 bases from J, the junction kept 7 bases outside the gene matches. Germline V gene lookup returns CDR1 MDHEN and CDR2 SYDVKM. This CDR3 is 15 amino acids long. As DNA, the CDR3 is TGTGCCAGCAGTTCAGCCAGCGGGGCTTACAATGAGCAGTTCTTC. Protein product: CASSSASGAYNEQFF.

This chain uses TRBV10-2 with TRBJ2-7; D unresolved. V shed 4 bases and J shed 0 bases, with 7 bases lying between them. The CDR3 covers 13 residues. Germline V gives CDR1 WSHSY, CDR2 SAAADI. The CDR3 here is CASSAGSSYEQYV. The CDR3 DNA follows: TGCGCCAGCAGTGCAGGAAGCTCCTACGAGCAGTACGTC.

This chain uses TRBV7-2 with TRBJ1-4; the D is unclear. V was pared by 3 bases and J by 3 bases, with 11 bases between. Germline V gene lookup returns CDR1 SGHTA and CDR2 FQGNSA. The CDR3 spans 15 residues. The CDR3 region has the DNA TGTGCCAGCAGCTTGTCTGGGCAGTCTAATGAAAAACTGTTTTTT. It specifies CASSLSGQSNEKLFF.

The chain couples TRBV2 to TRBJ2-5; D gene unclear. Germline assignment: CDR1 SNHLY and CDR2 FYNNEI. V was pared by 3 bases and J by 1 base, with 12 bases between. This CDR3 is built from 15 residues. CDR3 coding DNA: TGTGCCAGCAGTGATCCCCACGGGCCCCAAGAGACCCAGTACTTC. Amino acid sequence: CASSDPHGPQETQYF.

This clone was found a few times. This chain uses TRBV7-2 with TRBJ1-6; unclear D gene. Trimming left V 2 bases short and J 7 bases short, with 12 bases between. This CDR3 has 15 amino acids. Germline V gene sequence: CDR1 SGHTA, CDR2 FQGNSA. The CDR3 sequence is CASSLLGSENSPLHF. As DNA, the CDR3 is TGTGCCAGCAGCTTATTGGGCAGCGAAAATTCACCCCTCCACTTT.

The chain recombines TRBV15 with TRBJ2-2; TRBD1 agrees at 7 bases. The V segment lost 5 bases and the J segment 1 base; nucleotides outside the gene matches: 7. Germline values: CDR1 LNHNV, CDR2 YYDKDF (reference sequence). CDR3 length: 16 amino acids. The CDR3 loop reads CATSPPGQQNTGELFF. The CDR3 bases are TGTGCCACCAGCCCGCCGGGACAGCAGAACACCGGGGAGCTGTTTTTT.

The genes are TRBV2 and TRBJ1-2, with D possibly matching TRBD1 (5 bases). The CDR3 length is 13 residues. V lost 4 bases, J lost 2 bases, and 8 bases lay in between. Germline lookup yields CDR1 SNHLY and CDR2 FYNNEI. CDR3 residues: CASSVTENYGYTF. CDR3 DNA: TGTGCCAGCAGTGTGACAGAAAACTATGGCTACACCTTC.

The CDR3 region is CASGPGDRGLKNTIYF. CDR3 nucleotides: TGTGCTAGTGGTCCCGGGGACAGGGGACTTAAAAACACCATATATTTT. The chain couples TRBV12-5 to TRBJ1-3; TRBD1 matches 10 bases. CDR1 and CDR2 from the germline V gene are LGHNT and FRNRAP. The CDR3 sequence is 16 residues long. V gave up 5 bases and J gave up 6 bases; unmatched junction bases: 10.

The chain is built from TRBV13 and TRBJ1-1; tentatively, D is TRBD1 (5 bases). Germline CDR1 PRHDT, CDR2 FYEKMQ (reference sequence). This CDR3 has 15 amino acids. V was shortened by 0 bases and J by 1 base, with 9 bases between the two germline ends. The CDR3 is CASSLGAGWNTEAFF. CDR3 DNA sequence: TGTGCCAGCAGCTTAGGCGCAGGGTGGAACACTGAAGCTTTCTTT.

This clone was recorded only once. This chain uses TRBV5-8 with TRBJ2-1; 7 bases fit TRBD2. CDR1 and CDR2 (germline): SGHTS, YDEGEE. Trimming cost V 0 bases and J 10 bases; bases outside gene matches: 10. The CDR3 contains 15 residues. The CDR3 DNA sequence: TGTGCCAGCAGCTTGGAGCCGGGAGGATTCTTCGAGCAGTTCTTC. It codes for CASSLEPGGFFEQFF.

The gene calls are TRBV5-1 and TRBJ2-3; D call uncertain. This CDR3 has 17 amino acids. The V end was cut by 4 bases, the J end by 6 bases, with 24 bases between. The germline gives CDR1 SGHRS, CDR2 YFSETQ. The CDR3: CASSPFWLSVPGDTQYF. The CDR3 DNA reads TGCGCCAGCAGCCCGTTTTGGCTCTCCGTCCCCGGTGATACGCAGTATTTT. The full variable domain, its missing parts supplied by reference TRBV5-1 and TRBJ2-3, is KAGVTQTPRYLIKTRGQQVTLSCSPISGHRSVSWYQQTPGQGLQFLFEYFSETQRNKGNFPGRFSGRQFSNSRSEMNVSTLELGDSALYLCASSPFWLSVPGDTQYFGPGTRLTVL.